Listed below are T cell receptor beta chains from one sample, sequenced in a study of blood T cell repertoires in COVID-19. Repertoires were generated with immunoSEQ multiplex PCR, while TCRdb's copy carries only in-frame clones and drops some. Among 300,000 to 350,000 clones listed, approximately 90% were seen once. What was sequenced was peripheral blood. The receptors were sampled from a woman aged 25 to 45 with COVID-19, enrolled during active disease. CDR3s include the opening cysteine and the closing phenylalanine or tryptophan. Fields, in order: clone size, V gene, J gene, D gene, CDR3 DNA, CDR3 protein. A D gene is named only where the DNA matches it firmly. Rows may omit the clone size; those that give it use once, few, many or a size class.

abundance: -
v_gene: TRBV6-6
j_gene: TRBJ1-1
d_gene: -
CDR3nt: TGTGCCAGCAGTTATTCAGACAGCCAGGAAGCTTTCTTT
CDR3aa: CASSYSDSQEAFF

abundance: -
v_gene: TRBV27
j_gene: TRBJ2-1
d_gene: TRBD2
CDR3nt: TGTGCCAGCAGTCGCATTAGCGGGGGGCCCTACAATGAGCAGTTCTTC
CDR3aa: CASSRISGGPYNEQFF

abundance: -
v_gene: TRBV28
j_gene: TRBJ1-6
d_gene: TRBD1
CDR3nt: TGTGCCAGCAGTTTAGGGACAGGGGGCGCTTCACCCCTCCACTTT
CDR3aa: CASSLGTGGASPLHF

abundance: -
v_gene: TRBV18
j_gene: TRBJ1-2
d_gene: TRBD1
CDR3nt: TGTGCCAGCTCACCCACAGGGGGATTTGACTATGGCTACACCTTC
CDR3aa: CASSPTGGFDYGYTF

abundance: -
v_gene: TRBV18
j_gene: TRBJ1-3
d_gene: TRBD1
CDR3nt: TGTGCCAGCTCACCACGGACAGGAGGAAACACCATATATTTT
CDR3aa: CASSPRTGGNTIYF

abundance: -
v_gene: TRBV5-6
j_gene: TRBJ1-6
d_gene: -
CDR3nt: TGTGCCAGCAGCTTGAGAGGGACACGGCCGACGATGAATTCACCCCTCCACTTT
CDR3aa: CASSLRGTRPTMNSPLHF

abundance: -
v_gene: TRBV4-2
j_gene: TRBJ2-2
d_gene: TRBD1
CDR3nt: TGTGCCAGCAGCCAGCCGGACAGGACGAACACCGGGGAGCTGTTTTTT
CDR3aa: CASSQPDRTNTGELFF

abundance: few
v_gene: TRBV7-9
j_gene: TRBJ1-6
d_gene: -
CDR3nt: TGTGCCAGCAGCTGGGTCCATGTCAGGGACATTAATTCACCCCTCCACTTT
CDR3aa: CASSWVHVRDINSPLHF

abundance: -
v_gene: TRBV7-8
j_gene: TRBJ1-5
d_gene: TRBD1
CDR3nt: TGTGCCAGCAGCTTAGGAACAGGGGGGATGCCCCAGCATTTT
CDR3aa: CASSLGTGGMPQHF

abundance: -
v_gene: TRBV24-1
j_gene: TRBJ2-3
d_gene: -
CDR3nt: TGTGCCACCAGCGGGGGAGCCCCGGATACGCAGTATTTT
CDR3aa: CATSGGAPDTQYF

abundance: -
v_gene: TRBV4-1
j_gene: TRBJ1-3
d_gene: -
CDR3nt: TGCGCCAGCAGCCAAGATTATCCAGACTCTGGAAACACCATATATTTT
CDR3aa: CASSQDYPDSGNTIYF

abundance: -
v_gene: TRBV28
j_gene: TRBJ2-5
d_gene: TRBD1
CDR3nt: TGTGCCAGCAGTTCCGGGACAGGGGTCCCCAGGCGAAAGACCCAGTACTTC
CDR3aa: CASSSGTGVPRRKTQYF

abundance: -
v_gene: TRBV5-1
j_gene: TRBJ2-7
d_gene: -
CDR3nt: TGCGCCAGCAGCTTGCTCGGGACTGGCTCCTACGAGCAGTACTTC
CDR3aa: CASSLLGTGSYEQYF

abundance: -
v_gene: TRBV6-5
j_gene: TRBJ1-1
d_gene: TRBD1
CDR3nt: TGTGCCAGCAGTTACTCGCGAACAGGGGTTGAAGCTTTCTTT
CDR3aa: CASSYSRTGVEAFF

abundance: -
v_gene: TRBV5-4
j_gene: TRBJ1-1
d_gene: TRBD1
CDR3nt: TGTGCCAGCAGCTCCCCACTTCAGACAGGGGACACTGAAGCTTTCTTT
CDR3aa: CASSSPLQTGDTEAFF

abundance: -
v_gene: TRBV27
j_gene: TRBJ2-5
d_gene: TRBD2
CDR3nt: TGTGCCAGCAGTTTATCGAAGGCGGGGGGTCCCCAAGAGACCCAGTACTTC
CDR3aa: CASSLSKAGGPQETQYF

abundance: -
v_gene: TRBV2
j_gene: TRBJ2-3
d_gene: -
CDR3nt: TGTGCCAGCAGTGAAGCCCCGAGGTCGACAGATACGCAGTATTTT
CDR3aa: CASSEAPRSTDTQYF

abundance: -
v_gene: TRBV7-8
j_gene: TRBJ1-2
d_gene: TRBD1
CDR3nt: TGTGCCAGCAGCTTAGTCGGGACAGGGGGGTATGGCTACACCTTC
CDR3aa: CASSLVGTGGYGYTF

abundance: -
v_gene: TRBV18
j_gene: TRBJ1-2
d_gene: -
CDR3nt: TGTGCCAGCTCACCAGGAATCTTATCTGGGGAGGCTGGCTACACCTTC
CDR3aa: CASSPGILSGEAGYTF

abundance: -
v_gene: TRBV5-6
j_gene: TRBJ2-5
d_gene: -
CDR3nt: TGTGCCAGCAGCAAATTTTCAGGGGTTCAAGAGACCCAGTACTTC
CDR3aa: CASSKFSGVQETQYF

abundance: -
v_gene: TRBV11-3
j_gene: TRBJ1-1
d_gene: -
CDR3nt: TGTGCCAGCAGCTTACAGGAGAACACTGAAGCTTTCTTT
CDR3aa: CASSLQENTEAFF

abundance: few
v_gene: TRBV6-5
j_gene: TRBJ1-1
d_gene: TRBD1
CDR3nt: TGTGCCAGCAGAGCAACGACAGGGGTGAACACTGAAGCTTTCTTT
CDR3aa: CASRATTGVNTEAFF

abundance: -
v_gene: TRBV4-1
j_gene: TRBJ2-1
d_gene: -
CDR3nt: TGCGCCAGCAGCCAAGATCCGGGGAATGAGCAGTTCTTC
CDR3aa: CASSQDPGNEQFF

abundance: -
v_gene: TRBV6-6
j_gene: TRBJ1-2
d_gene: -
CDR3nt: TGTGCCAGCAGGCTCGCGGCAGGGGACTATGGCTACACCTTC
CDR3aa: CASRLAAGDYGYTF

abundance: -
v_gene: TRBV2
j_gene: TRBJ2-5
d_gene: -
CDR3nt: TGTGCCAGCAGAGGAGGGTACCAAGAGACCCAGTACTTC
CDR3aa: CASRGGYQETQYF

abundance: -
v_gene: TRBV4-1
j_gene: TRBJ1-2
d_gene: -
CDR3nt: TGCGCCAGCAGCCAAGGACGGACTGCCGATGGCTACACCTTC
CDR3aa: CASSQGRTADGYTF

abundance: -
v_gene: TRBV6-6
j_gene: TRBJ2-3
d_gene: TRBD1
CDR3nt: TGTGCCAGCAGTTGGGACAGGACAGATACGCAGTATTTT
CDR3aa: CASSWDRTDTQYF

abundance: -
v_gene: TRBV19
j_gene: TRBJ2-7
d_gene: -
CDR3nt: TGTGCCAGTAGTATGGGCGGGGATTTCTTCTCCTACGAGCAGTACTTC
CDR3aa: CASSMGGDFFSYEQYF

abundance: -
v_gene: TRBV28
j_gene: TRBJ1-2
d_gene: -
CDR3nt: TGTGCCAGCAGCCTACCGCACAGGGCTGGCTACACCTTC
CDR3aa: CASSLPHRAGYTF

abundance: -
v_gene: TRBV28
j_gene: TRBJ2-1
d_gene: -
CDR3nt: TGTGCCAGCAGTGAGAATCGGGAGCAGTTCTTC
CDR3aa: CASSENREQFF

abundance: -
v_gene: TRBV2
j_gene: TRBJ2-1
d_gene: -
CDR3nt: TGTGCCAGCAGACGACAGGAGCAGTTCTTC
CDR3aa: CASRRQEQFF

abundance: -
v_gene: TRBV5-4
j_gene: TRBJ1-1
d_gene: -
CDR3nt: TGTGCCAGCAGCCTGGGCAGGGTTGAAGCTTTCTTT
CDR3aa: CASSLGRVEAFF

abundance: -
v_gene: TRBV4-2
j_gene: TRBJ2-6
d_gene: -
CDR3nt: TGTGCCAGCAGCCAAGTAGGAGCTGGTGGGGCCAACGTCCTGACTTTC
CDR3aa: CASSQVGAGGANVLTF

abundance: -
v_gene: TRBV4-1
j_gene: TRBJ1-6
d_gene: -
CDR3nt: TGCGCCAGCAGCCAAGAGACAGTTAATAATTCACCCCTCCACTTT
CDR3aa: CASSQETVNNSPLHF

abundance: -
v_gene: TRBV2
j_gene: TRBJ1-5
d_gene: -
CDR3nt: TGTGCCAGCAGTGAGGGTGGGGGGAATCAGCCCCAGCATTTT
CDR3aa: CASSEGGGNQPQHF

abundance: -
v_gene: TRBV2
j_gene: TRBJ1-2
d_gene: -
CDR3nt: TGTGCCAGCAGGGAGACCTCAGACAGGCTCTATGGCTACACCTTC
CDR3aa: CASRETSDRLYGYTF

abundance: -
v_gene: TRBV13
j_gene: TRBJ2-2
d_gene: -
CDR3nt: TGTGCCAGCAGCTTAAAACGCGTCGACACCGGGGAGCTGTTTTTT
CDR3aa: CASSLKRVDTGELFF

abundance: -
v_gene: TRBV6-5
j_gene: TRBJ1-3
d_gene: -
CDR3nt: TGTGCCAGCAGAGCAGGAGGAAACACCATATATTTT
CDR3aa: CASRAGGNTIYF

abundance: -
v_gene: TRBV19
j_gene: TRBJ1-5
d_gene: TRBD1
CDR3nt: TGTGCCAGTAGTCACGGACAGGCCGATCAGCCCCAGCATTTT
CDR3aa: CASSHGQADQPQHF

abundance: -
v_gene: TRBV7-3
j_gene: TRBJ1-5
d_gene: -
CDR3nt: TGTGCCAGCAGCTTAACGAGTAGATACCAGCCCCAGCATTTT
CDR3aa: CASSLTSRYQPQHF

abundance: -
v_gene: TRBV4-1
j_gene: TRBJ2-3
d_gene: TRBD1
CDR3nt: TGCGCCAGCAGCCAAGCTCTCTCGGGGACAGGGGGCTTAGATACGCAGTATTTT
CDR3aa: CASSQALSGTGGLDTQYF

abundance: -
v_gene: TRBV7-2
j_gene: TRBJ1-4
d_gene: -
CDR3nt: TGTGCCAGCAGCCCCCAAGGACAGTACGAAAAACTGTTTTTT
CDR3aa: CASSPQGQYEKLFF

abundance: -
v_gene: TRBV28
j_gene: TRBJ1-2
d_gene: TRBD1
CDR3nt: TGTGCCAGCAGGCGGACAGGGCGTAACTATGGCTACACCTTC
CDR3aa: CASRRTGRNYGYTF

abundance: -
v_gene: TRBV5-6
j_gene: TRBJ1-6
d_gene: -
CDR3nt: TGTGCCAGCAGCCGCGGGGGGCCTCCTTCACCCCTCCACTTT
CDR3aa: CASSRGGPPSPLHF

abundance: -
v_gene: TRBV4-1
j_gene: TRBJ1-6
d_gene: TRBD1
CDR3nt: TGCGCCAGCAGCACAGGGGACGGTTATAATTCACCCCTCCACTTT
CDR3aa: CASSTGDGYNSPLHF

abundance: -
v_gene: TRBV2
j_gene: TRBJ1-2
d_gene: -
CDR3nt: TGTGCCAGCAGTAGGGGTATGCGGTATGGCTACACCTTC
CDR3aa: CASSRGMRYGYTF